This T cell receptor (beta chain) was recovered during a study of blood T cell repertoires in COVID-19. About the research overall: Sites across the United States, Italy and Spain contributed samples from acute and convalescent COVID-19. T cells, B-cell-depleted T cells, or PBMCs provided the cDNA or gDNA that served as material.

CDR1 is SGHRS, CDR2 YFSETQ, per germline. The length of the CDR3 is 14 residues. The junction had 4 bases not matched to a gene; V was cut back by 2 bases and J by 4 bases. This clone has only one observation. Data came from immunoSEQ multiplex PCR; TCRdb stores just in-frame clones and leaves some out. The sample holds about 86,000 clones; approximately 88% are singletons and the top ten take roughly a third. The TCR originated in a woman aged 80 or over with active or convalescent COVID-19. The sequencing sample was made of peripheral blood. The genes are TRBV5-1 and TRBJ2-7; the match to TRBD1 covers 9 bases. The CDR3: CASSFQGQGYEQYF. In DNA form, the CDR3 reads TGCGCCAGCAGCTTTCAAGGACAGGGGTACGAGCAGTACTTC.